This is a list of T cell receptor beta chains from one sample in a study of T cells in localized non-small cell lung cancer. Using immunoSEQ multiplex PCR, the repertoire was profiled, and TCRdb retains in-frame clones only, with some absent. The sample carries about 34,000 clones, about nine tenths recorded once. The sample was peripheral blood, taken before any cancer treatment. The receptors come from a woman aged 40-69 years with stage I lung adenocarcinoma. Each CDR3 is given with its conserved first and last residue. A D gene is named only where the DNA matches it firmly. Clone size appears in some rows only: once, few, many, or a class for an expanded clone.

TRBJ1-2,-,-,TRBV7-9,TGTGCCAGCAGCCAAGGGGGTCGATTCTATGGCTACACCTTC,CASSQGGRFYGYTF
TRBJ2-1,TRBD2,-,TRBV6-6,TGTGCCAGCGGGGGGGTGAACAATGAGCAGTTCTTC,CASGGVNNEQFF
TRBJ1-1,-,once,TRBV9,TGTGCCAGCAGCGTAGCAGGGTGGCCGGACACTGAAGCTTTCTTT,CASSVAGWPDTEAFF
TRBJ2-7,-,-,TRBV7-2,TGTGCCAGCAGCCCGGATAGGTGGTCCTACGAGCAGTACTTC,CASSPDRWSYEQYF
TRBJ1-5,TRBD1,-,TRBV6-5,TGTGCCAGCAGTTACGGACAGGGTGGCAATCAGCCCCAGCATTTT,CASSYGQGGNQPQHF
TRBJ2-1,TRBD2,-,TRBV10-3,TGTGCCATCAGTGCCCAGGGCGGGGGGGCTGTCAATGAGCAGTTCTTC,CAISAQGGGAVNEQFF
TRBJ1-2,-,-,TRBV5-6,TGTGCCAGCAGCTTGGTGGGTAGGGTAGACTATGGCTACACCTTC,CASSLVGRVDYGYTF
TRBJ1-5,TRBD1,few,TRBV6-6,TGTGCCAGCAGTTACCCCGGGACAGAATCGGGTCAGCCCCAGCATTTT,CASSYPGTESGQPQHF
TRBJ2-7,TRBD2,-,TRBV2,TGTGCCAGCAGTGTTAGCGGGGGTGCATACGAGCAGTACTTC,CASSVSGGAYEQYF
TRBJ2-7,TRBD1,-,TRBV9,TGTGCCAGCAGCGTTGGGACAGGAGCAAGGGAGCAGTACTTC,CASSVGTGAREQYF
TRBJ1-2,TRBD1,once,TRBV7-2,TGTGCCAGCAGCTTAGGGGTCGGGACAGGGGATGGCTACACCTTC,CASSLGVGTGDGYTF